What follows are 26 T cell receptor beta chains derived from one specimen sequenced in a study of shared clonotypes between healthy human individuals. Produced via immunoSEQ multiplex PCR; TCRdb's table is partial and in-frame only. The repertoire holds 740,000 or so clones, with about three quarters as singletons. The sample consisted of memory CD4+ T cells sorted from blood. The subset here: CD45RA-negative fraction. The source of these receptors is a woman aged 25 to 39 in good health.

The chain couples TRBV7-8 to TRBJ2-7, with D possibly matching TRBD2 (6 bases). V gave up 7 bases and J gave up 3 bases, with 16 bases separating them. This CDR3 is 14 amino acids long. Looked up from germline, CDR1 is SGHVS and CDR2 is FQNEAQ. This CDR3 is CASTDGGGRYEQYF. For the CDR3, the DNA is TGTGCCAGCACCGATGGGGGAGGCCGCTACGAGCAGTACTTC.

The chain links TRBV5-4 to TRBJ2-1; 8 nucleotides agree with TRBD1. This CDR3 spans 16 amino acids. Germline V lookup: CDR1 SGHNT, CDR2 YYREEE (reference sequence). The V and J ends lost 3 bases and 5 bases, in that order; junction bases with no gene match: 10. CDR3 in DNA: TGTGCCAGCAGCTCTTCGTCCCGGACAGGGAACAATGAGCAGTTCTTC. This codes for CASSSSSRTGNNEQFF.

The rearrangement links TRBV10-1 to TRBJ2-2; unclear D gene. Looked up from germline, CDR1 is WNHNN and CDR2 is SYGVQD (reference sequence). This CDR3 comprises 16 residues. The germline V and J ends were trimmed by 2 bases and 0 bases, with 10 bases remaining between them. As DNA, the CDR3 is TGCGCCAGCAGTGAGGGCCCGACGTCGAACACCGGGGAGCTGTTTTTT. Protein product: CASSEGPTSNTGELFF.

The rearrangement joins TRBV5-8 to TRBJ1-1; 8 nucleotides align to TRBD1. V shed 2 bases, J shed 4 bases, and the junction held 1 base outside the gene matches. Germline V gene data show CDR1 as SGHTS and CDR2 as YDEGEE. The CDR3 length is 13 residues. The CDR3 protein is CASSFDRGTEAFF. CDR3 DNA: TGTGCCAGCAGCTTCGACAGGGGCACTGAAGCTTTCTTT.

The chain is built from TRBV30 and TRBJ1-4; unclear D gene. V was shortened by 5 bases and J by 5 bases, with 12 bases between the two germline ends. The CDR3 extends over 13 amino acids. Germline lookup yields CDR1 GTSNPN and CDR2 SVGIG (reference sequence). CDR3 DNA: TGTGCCTGGGGCGGTCAGTTGAATGAAAAACTGTTTTTT. Encoded protein: CAWGGQLNEKLFF.

The chain has TRBV5-4 and TRBJ1-5, with D uncertain. The CDR3 has 15 residues. Germline-derived CDR1 and CDR2 are SGHNT and YYREEE (reference sequence). V lost 1 base and J 1 base, leaving 9 bases between the germline ends. The CDR3 here is CASSLLEESNQPQHF. CDR3 nucleotides: TGTGCCAGCAGCTTGCTGGAGGAGAGCAATCAGCCCCAGCATTTT.

The V gene is TRBV19, the J gene TRBJ1-5; a possible D gene is TRBD1 (6 bases). Germline-derived CDR1 and CDR2 are LNHDA and SQIVND (reference sequence). The V end was cut by 4 bases, the J end by 3 bases, with 19 bases between. CDR3 length equals 17 residues. The CDR3 here is CASSKLSSGGYNQPQHF. As DNA, the CDR3 is TGTGCCAGTAGTAAGCTCTCTTCTGGGGGCTACAATCAGCCCCAGCATTTT.

This chain joins TRBV7-2 and TRBJ2-1; 7 bases align to TRBD2. The CDR3 is made up of 13 amino acids. Germline V CDR1 and CDR2: SGHTA, FQGNSA. V dropped 5 bases and J dropped 9; count of bases not matched to a gene: 7. The CDR3 reads CASSPQRDTEQFF. The CDR3, as DNA: TGTGCCAGCAGCCCCCAGCGGGATACTGAGCAGTTCTTC.

In this sample, this clone turned up a few times. This rearrangement joins TRBV5-1 to TRBJ2-3; TRBD2 matches 13 bases. The CDR3 has 18 residues. The germline CDR1 and CDR2 sequences are SGHRS and YFSETQ. With 0 bases clipped from V and 3 bases from J, the junction kept 7 bases outside the gene matches. CDR3 sequence reads: CASSLELAGGTLTDTQYF. CDR3 DNA: TGCGCCAGCAGCTTGGAACTAGCGGGAGGGACCCTTACAGATACGCAGTATTTT.

This clone was seen a handful of times. Other DNA sequences from this sample encode an identical CDR3 as well. V usage is TRBV19 and J usage is TRBJ2-2, with TRBD2 matching 12 bases. The CDR3 totals 15 residues. Unmatched junction bases numbered 3, after V lost 5 bases and J lost 5 bases. Germline V gene data show CDR1 as LNHDA and CDR2 as SQIVND (reference sequence). The CDR3 here is CASSPGTSGTGELFF. The CDR3 nucleotides read TGTGCCAGTAGTCCAGGGACTAGCGGGACCGGGGAGCTGTTTTTT.

This rearrangement joins TRBV19 to TRBJ1-2; 7 nucleotides match TRBD1. The CDR3 is made up of 15 amino acids. CDR1 is LNHDA, CDR2 SQIVND, per germline (reference sequence). After removal of 3 bases from V and 2 bases from J, the junction contained 6 bases not matched to a gene. CDR3 coding DNA: TGTGCCAGTAGTATCCTACAGACAGGGAACTATGGCTACACCTTC. Protein product: CASSILQTGNYGYTF.

The chain couples TRBV11-2 to TRBJ2-1; 11 bases align to TRBD2. The CDR3 is 16 amino acids. Germline V CDR1 and CDR2: SGHAT, FQNNGV. V lost 6 bases to trimming and J lost 4 bases; unmatched junction nucleotides: 8. CDR3 in amino acids: CASRSLTSGIYNEQFF. Written as DNA, the CDR3 is TGTGCCAGCAGATCCCTGACTAGCGGGATTTACAATGAGCAGTTCTTC.

This clone was observed a few times. The chain employs TRBV6-1 and TRBJ2-3; tentatively, D is TRBD1 or TRBD2 (5 bases each). V was cut by 10 bases and J by 6 bases, with 20 bases left in between. CDR1 is MNHNS and CDR2 is SASEGT in the germline V gene. There are 14 residues in the CDR3. The CDR3 DNA reads as TGTGCCATACAAAAAACCGCCGGGGCGGATACGCAGTATTTT. Protein sequence: CAIQKTAGADTQYF.

This clone was seen more than once but under ten times. The chain recombines TRBV7-2 with TRBJ1-2; the D is unclear. This CDR3 contains 12 residues. Trimming removed 1 base at V and 8 bases at J, with 8 bases between. Germline CDR1 and CDR2: SGHTA and FQGNSA. The CDR3 DNA reads TGTGCCAGCAGCTTAGTAAGGCAAGGCTACACCTTC. Protein sequence: CASSLVRQGYTF.

J is TRBJ2-5 and V is TRBV5-1, with 8 bases fitting TRBD2. V lost 0 bases, J lost 2 bases, and 3 bases stayed unmatched. Germline V gives CDR1 SGHRS, CDR2 YFSETQ. This CDR3 has 15 residues. CDR3 in DNA: TGCGCCAGCAGCTTGGCTAGCGGGTATCAAGAGACCCAGTACTTC. Translation: CASSLASGYQETQYF.

This clone was counted once. The rearrangement links TRBV5-6 to TRBJ2-3, with D possibly TRBD1 on 5 matching bases. Germline loops: CDR1 SGHDT, CDR2 YYEEEE. The CDR3 totals 16 residues. Trimming pared 2 bases from V and 0 bases from J, leaving 13 bases between. CDR3 in amino acids: CASSFIGVTSTDTQYF. The CDR3, as DNA: TGTGCCAGCAGCTTTATAGGGGTTACTAGCACAGATACGCAGTATTTT. Combining the CDR3 with reference TRBV5-6 and TRBJ2-3 gives the whole variable domain DAGVTQSPTHLIKTRGQQVTLRCSPKSGHDTVSWYQQALGQGPQFIFQYYEEEERQRGNFPDRFSGHQFPNYSSELNVNALLLGDSALYLCASSFIGVTSTDTQYFGPGTRLTVL.

Only one count was recorded for this clone. This chain connects TRBV28 to TRBJ1-4, with a tentative D call TRBD1 (5 bases). The V and J ends lost 4 bases and 8 bases respectively, with 17 bases between them. The CDR3 loop spans 15 amino acids. The germline V gene has CDR1 MDHEN and CDR2 SYDVKM. The CDR3 DNA follows: TGTGCCAGCAGTTCAGGGTTTCGGGTGAAGGAAAAACTGTTTTTT. It yields the protein CASSSGFRVKEKLFF.

This clone was counted many times. The chain is built from TRBV30 and TRBJ2-5, with 7 bases identical to TRBD1. The CDR3 is 14 amino acids. Germline CDR1 and CDR2: GTSNPN and SVGIG (reference sequence). V lost 2 bases and J lost 14; bases outside the gene matches: 17. This chain's CDR3 is CAWSKGTAGFEYYF. In DNA form, the CDR3 reads TGTGCCTGGAGTAAGGGGACAGCCGGGTTTGAGTACTACTTC.

The chain carries TRBV29-1 and TRBJ1-1; D unresolved. CDR1 is SQVTM, CDR2 ANQGSEA, per germline. This CDR3 is 11 amino acids long. With 5 bases removed from V and 2 bases from J, the gap between germline ends came to 6 bases. The CDR3 region is CSVPDNTEAFF. The DNA for the CDR3 is TGCAGCGTTCCAGATAACACTGAAGCTTTCTTT. Supplemented by reference TRBV29-1 and TRBJ1-1, the full variable domain reads SAVISQKPSRDICQRGTSLTIQCQVDSQVTMMFWYRQQPGQSLTLIATANQGSEATYESGFVIDKFPISRPNLTFSTLTVSNMSPEDSSIYLCSVPDNTEAFFGQGTRLTVV.

The DNA for the CDR3 is TGTGCCAGCAGTTTTCACCGGACAGACTTCCTAGGGGTGAACACTGAAGCTTTCTTT. It codes for CASSFHRTDFLGVNTEAFF. The rearrangement links TRBV27 to TRBJ1-1; possible D gene TRBD1, 6 bases. The germline gives CDR1 MNHEY, CDR2 SMNVEV (reference sequence). The V end was cut by 3 bases, the J end by 0 bases, with 23 bases between. The CDR3 has 19 amino acids.

Only one count was recorded for this clone. The CDR3 DNA sequence: TGTGCCTGGGACAGCCTCTCTGGAAACACCATATATTTT. Translation gives CAWDSLSGNTIYF. The chain links TRBV30 to TRBJ1-3; maybe TRBD1 (5 bases). Trimming left V 5 bases short and J 0 bases short, with 8 bases between. This CDR3 contains 13 residues. CDR1 is GTSNPN and CDR2 is SVGIG in the germline V gene (reference sequence).

J is TRBJ2-2 and V is TRBV5-1; 7 bases agree with TRBD1. Germline trimming cut 2 bases from V and 0 bases from J; bases unmatched to any gene: 7. Germline CDR1 and CDR2: SGHRS and YFSETQ. This CDR3 has 17 amino acids. This chain's CDR3 is CASSLGGQGANTGELFF. CDR3 in DNA: TGCGCCAGCAGCTTAGGCGGGCAGGGGGCGAACACCGGGGAGCTGTTTTTT.

DNA for the CDR3: TGTGCCAGTAGTATCGGCTACAGGGGTTCCTACGAGCAGTACTTC. It translates to CASSIGYRGSYEQYF. The genes are TRBV19 and TRBJ2-7, with 7 nucleotides matching TRBD1. Germline assignment: CDR1 LNHDA and CDR2 SQIVND (reference sequence). Trimming at V came to 3 bases and at J to 1 base, leaving 6 bases not matched to a gene. This CDR3 region has 15 residues.

The chain carries TRBV27 and TRBJ1-4; D ambiguous. Germline V gene data show CDR1 as MNHEY and CDR2 as SMNVEV (reference sequence). Trimming took off 6 bases at V and 8 bases at J, with 19 bases between the two ends. The CDR3 has 15 residues. The DNA for the CDR3 is TGTGCCAGCAGCTCCCGGAACTTTAAGGGCGAAAAACTGTTTTTT. This gives the protein CASSSRNFKGEKLFF.

This clone came up a few times. The V call is TRBV7-3, the J call TRBJ2-3; 11 bases line up with TRBD2. The V gene end was trimmed by 11 bases and the J gene end by 2 bases; junction bases not matched to a gene: 6. Per the germline V gene, CDR1 is SGHTA and CDR2 is FQGTGA. The CDR3 is made up of 14 amino acids. This chain's CDR3 is CASRLAGPTDTQYF. DNA for the CDR3: TGTGCCTCCCGACTAGCGGGACCCACAGATACGCAGTATTTT.

Of note for this clone: Other nucleotide sequences from this sample produce the same CDR3. V is TRBV5-1 and J is TRBJ2-6; D is undetermined. Trimming removed 2 bases from V and 0 bases from J, with 3 bases in between. Germline V gives CDR1 SGHRS, CDR2 YFSETQ. The CDR3 is 14 residues long. This CDR3 is CASSFGSGANVLTF. The CDR3 bases are TGCGCCAGCAGCTTCGGCTCTGGGGCCAACGTCCTGACTTTC.